Sequencing of this TCR beta chain was carried out in a study of blood T cell repertoires in COVID-19. Study summary: Researchers got acute and convalescent COVID-19 samples from the United States, Italy and Spain. T cells, B-cell-depleted T cells, or PBMCs supplied cDNA or gDNA.

The CDR3 totals 14 residues. CDR1 and CDR2 (germline): PRHDT, FYEKMQ (reference sequence). After removal of 3 bases from V and 5 bases from J, the junction contained 4 bases not matched to a gene. Study processing details: Amplified reference gene primers provided the basis for estimating nucleated cell counts. Clones were read by immunoSEQ multiplex PCR, and TCRdb kept only the in-frame ones, dropping some. V and J calls and clone size are those listed in that table; D and trimming were worked out from the DNA. The data hold about 270,000 clones, with roughly 86% observed a single time. This chain connects TRBV13 to TRBJ2-1; 7 bases are shared with TRBD1. The sample taken for sequencing was peripheral blood. The TCR sequence derives from a man aged 40-49 years with active or convalescent COVID-19. Here the CDR3 reads CASSLTGTDNEQFF. CDR3 DNA: TGTGCCAGCAGCTTGACGGGGACAGACAATGAGCAGTTCTTC.